A selection of T cell receptor beta chains follows, all from one sample in a study of blood T cell repertoires in COVID-19. This table comes from immunoSEQ multiplex PCR, and its TCRdb copy is limited to in-frame clones, with some not included. This table has fewer than 200,000 clones, 80% to 90% appearing once. Sequenced: peripheral blood. Receptors were obtained from a middle-aged man with active or convalescent COVID-19. Both conserved end residues are part of each CDR3. D genes are given only for firm matches. The listing skips clone size in some rows; elsewhere it reads once, few, many or a size class.

abundance	j_gene	v_gene	d_gene	CDR3nt	CDR3aa
.	TRBJ1-1	TRBV6-1	.	TGTGCCAGCAGTGAACGGTCGTTCACTGAAGCTTTCTTT	CASSERSFTEAFF
many	TRBJ1-5	TRBV2	.	TGTGCCAGCAGTGAAGGTGGCAGTAGCAATCAGCCCCAGCATTTT	CASSEGGSSNQPQHF
few	TRBJ2-3	TRBV14	.	TGTGCCAGCAGCGAACCCGGAGATACGCAGTATTTT	CASSEPGDTQYF
.	TRBJ1-3	TRBV5-5	.	TGTGCCAGCAGCACAGGAGGACAGAATGGAAACACCATATATTTT	CASSTGGQNGNTIYF
once	TRBJ1-5	TRBV10-3	.	TGTGCCATCAGCCGGGGGAGTCAGCCCCAGCATTTT	CAISRGSQPQHF
.	TRBJ1-1	TRBV11-2	TRBD1	TGTGCCAGCAGCTTAGATGGAGGGACAGGGAAAGCTTTCTTT	CASSLDGGTGKAFF
.	TRBJ1-1	TRBV7-9	.	TGTGCCAGCATACAGGTCCTTAACACTGAAGCTTTCTTT	CASIQVLNTEAFF
.	TRBJ1-6	TRBV6-1	TRBD1	TGTGCCAGCAGTGGCGGACAGGGTTCCTATAATTCACCCCTCCACTTT	CASSGGQGSYNSPLHF
.	TRBJ2-3	TRBV7-6	TRBD2	TGTGCCAGCAGCTTAGGGACCGGGACTAGCGGGAGGGCCGGCACAGATACGCAGTATTTT	CASSLGTGTSGRAGTDTQYF
.	TRBJ1-1	TRBV11-1	.	TGTGCCAGCAGCTTAGCCCTACAGGGGAACACTGAAGCTTTCTTT	CASSLALQGNTEAFF
.	TRBJ1-6	TRBV27	.	TGTGCCAGCAGTTTATACGGGACTCTCGATTCACCCCTCCACTTT	CASSLYGTLDSPLHF
once	TRBJ2-1	TRBV5-4	.	TGTGCCAGCAGCTTGGACTTAAGCAATGAGCAGTTCTTC	CASSLDLSNEQFF
.	TRBJ2-4	TRBV7-2	TRBD2	TGTGCCAGCAGCCCTAGCGGGGGTCGTGTAGACATTCAGTACTTC	CASSPSGGRVDIQYF
.	TRBJ2-7	TRBV6-5	.	TGTGCCAGCAGATCGAACGGGGAGGACGAGCAGTACTTC	CASRSNGEDEQYF